These 22 T cell receptor beta chains came from one sample sequenced in a study of regulatory T cells in long-lasting Graves disease. iRepertoire HTBI primers and Arm-PCR of CDR3 regions built TCR beta libraries. TCRdb called the multiplex PCR reads again in MiXCR, with one record for every CDR3 protein. The data contain about 380,000 distinct CDR3 sequences, 15% to 17% of them singletons. Described time point: newly diagnosed GD, antithyroid drugs for less than 3 months. The TCR library was made from RNA that had been extracted from PBMCs in TRIzol. This material consisted of peripheral blood mononuclear cells (PBMCs), taken at new diagnosis, from a patient treated with antithyroid drugs. The receptor source for this set is a female donor with Graves disease.

This clonotype was seen repeatedly, ten times or more. V is TRBV5-4 and J is TRBJ1-1; 7 nucleotides match TRBD1. CDR1 and CDR2 from the germline V gene are SGHNT and YYREEE (reference sequence). V was pared by 4 bases and J by 8 bases, with 17 bases of the junction left unmatched. The CDR3 is 16 residues long. The CDR3 DNA reads as TGTGCCAGCAGCATTCAAATGGGATCAGGGGGGGTAGAAGCTTTCTTT. Its protein product is CASSIQMGSGGVEAFF.

This clonotype was recorded a few times. J is TRBJ2-1 and V is TRBV4-1; 8 bases are a match to TRBD1. Germline values: CDR1 MGHRA, CDR2 YSYEKL. Trimming at V came to 6 bases and at J to 2 bases, leaving 6 bases not matched to a gene. The length of the CDR3 is 15 residues. The CDR3 loop reads CASSGTGNTYNEQFF. Written as DNA, the CDR3 is TGCGCCAGCAGTGGGACAGGCAATACCTACAATGAGCAGTTCTTC.

Ten or more counts support this clonotype. J is TRBJ2-1 and V is TRBV11-2, with D perhaps given as TRBD1 or TRBD2 (8 bases each). The CDR3 has 21 amino acids. Per the germline V gene, CDR1 is SGHAT and CDR2 is FQNNGV. The V end was cut by 5 bases, the J end by 0 bases, with 29 bases between. The DNA for the CDR3 is TGTGCCAGCAGCCTGGACAGGGCTTCAGCGGGAGCGGAAAACTCCTACAATGAGCAGTTCTTC. Protein product: CASSLDRASAGAENSYNEQFF.

This clonotype was detected many times. The chain combines TRBV20-1 with TRBJ2-1; D gene uncertain. The CDR3 loop spans 11 amino acids. V was clipped by 3 bases and J by 13 bases, with 13 bases between them. Germline V CDR1 and CDR2: DFQATT, SNEGSKA (reference sequence). The CDR3 loop reads CSARVVGSQFF. CDR3 sequence (DNA): TGCAGTGCTAGGGTAGTTGGGTCCCAGTTCTTC.

This clonotype was counted between two and nine times. The chain carries TRBV29-1 and TRBJ1-5; TRBD1 agrees at 9 bases. The CDR3 extends over 13 amino acids. Trimming took 7 bases from V and 6 from J; bases not matched to a gene: 7. Germline lookup yields CDR1 SQVTM and CDR2 ANQGSEA. The CDR3 protein is CSARDREGQPQHF. The CDR3 nucleotides are TGCAGCGCCCGGGACAGGGAAGGTCAGCCCCAGCATTTT.

In its sample, this clonotype was seen many times. This rearrangement joins TRBV7-9 to TRBJ1-1; possibly TRBD1 for D (5 bases). V lost 1 base to trimming and J lost 1 base, with 10 bases between them. This CDR3 spans 15 amino acids. Germline V gene lookup returns CDR1 SEHNR and CDR2 FQNEAQ (reference sequence). DNA of the CDR3: TGTGCCAGCAGCTTAGAGGCAGGGCGGAACACTGAAGCTTTCTTT. It translates to CASSLEAGRNTEAFF.

This clonotype was seen at least ten times. The chain links TRBV12-3 or TRBV12-4 to TRBJ1-2, with a tentative D call TRBD1 (5 bases). Trimming left V 0 bases short and J 0 bases short, with 11 bases between. The CDR3 spans 16 residues. The CDR3 DNA reads as TGTGCCAGCAGTTTAGCTGATCGACAGTCTAACTATGGCTACACCTTC. Its translation: CASSLADRQSNYGYTF.

This clonotype has at least ten counts. The gene calls are TRBV19 and TRBJ1-2; a possible D gene is TRBD1 (5 bases). The germline gives CDR1 LNHDA, CDR2 SQIVND (reference sequence). V was pared by 6 bases and J by 5 bases, with 16 bases between. The CDR3 extends over 14 amino acids. CDR3 nucleotides: TGTGCCAGTAGGTCCGCCAGGGCCCCTTATGGCTACACCTTC. Its translation: CASRSARAPYGYTF.

About this clonotype: A much larger clone lies one base from this, so it may be a read error. The chain employs TRBV11-2 and TRBJ2-3; D call uncertain. Germline V gene data show CDR1 as SGHAT and CDR2 as FQNNGV. The CDR3 has 12 amino acids. The V and J ends lost 7 bases and 6 bases respectively, with 11 bases between them. CDR3: CASNSLVDTQYF. CDR3 nucleotides: TGTGCCAGCAACTCCCTAGTGGATACGCAGTATTTT.

This clonotype was seen at least ten times. V is TRBV5-1 and J is TRBJ2-6; TRBD1 matches at 8 bases. The CDR3 has 18 amino acids. Losses at the gene ends were 4 bases for V and 3 bases for J; bases not matched to a gene: 12. Germline CDR1 is SGHRS and CDR2 is YFSETQ. CDR3 DNA: TGCGCCAGCAGCCCGAACCCGGACAGGGTCGTTGGGGCCAACGTCCTGACTTTC. It yields the protein CASSPNPDRVVGANVLTF.

This clonotype came up many times. J is TRBJ1-5 and V is TRBV6-1, with 8 nucleotides matching TRBD1. Germline V gene data show CDR1 as MNHNS and CDR2 as SASEGT. Trimming removed 8 bases from V and 2 bases from J; junction bases left unmatched: 11. This CDR3 spans 16 amino acids. In DNA, the CDR3 is TGTGCCAGCTGCCGACAGGGGAGAGGCGGCAATCAGCCCCAGCATTTT. Protein: CASCRQGRGGNQPQHF.

A word on this clonotype: This likely stems from a read error, as it lies one base from a far larger clone. This rearrangement joins TRBV11-2 to TRBJ2-1; TRBD2 aligns across 8 bases. This CDR3 comprises 19 residues. The trim removed 3 bases at V and 10 bases at J, leaving 23 bases unmatched. Germline V gives CDR1 SGHAT, CDR2 FQNNGV. Written as DNA, the CDR3 is TGTGCCAGCAGCTTCTCAGACTGGGCGACTAGCGAGAGCTCCTACGAGCAGTTCTTC. Its translation is CASSFSDWATSESSYEQFF.

This clonotype was detected many times. CDR3 loop: CAISERVSYNEQFF. The CDR3 nucleotides are TGTGCCATCAGTGAGCGGGTCTCCTACAATGAGCAGTTCTTC. This chain uses TRBV10-3 with TRBJ2-1; no reliable D call. Per germline, CDR1 ENHRY and CDR2 SYGVKD. Trimming stripped 2 bases from V and 0 bases from J, with 5 bases between. The CDR3 runs 14 residues.

The chain employs TRBV5-5 and TRBJ2-2; no clear D. The CDR3 is made up of 15 amino acids. Germline CDR1 SGHKS, CDR2 YYEKEE (reference sequence). V dropped 4 bases and J dropped 0 bases, with 10 bases sitting between them. Here the CDR3 DNA reads TGTGCCAGCAGCCAATCCATCACGAACACCGGGGAGCTGTTTTTT. Protein sequence: CASSQSITNTGELFF.

This clonotype was seen repeatedly, ten times or more. An end of the junction does not agree with germline; a read error may underlie this. This sequence joins TRBV9 and TRBJ2-5, with D possibly TRBD1 on 5 matching bases. The CDR3 spans 12 residues. Per the germline V gene, CDR1 is SGDLS and CDR2 is YYNGEE. CDR3 sequence (DNA): TGTGCCAGCAGTGTAGGGGAAGAGACCCAGTACTTC. Encoded protein: CASSVGEETQYF.

As DNA, the CDR3 is TGTGCCAGCAGTGAAGTTCGTCTAGCGGGAGATACGCAGTATTTT. Translation: CASSEVRLAGDTQYF. The rearrangement joins TRBV6-2 or TRBV6-3 to TRBJ2-3, with 8 nucleotides matching TRBD2. J was trimmed by 5 bases and V by 5 bases; bases with no gene match: 9. Germline V gene data show CDR1 as MNHEY and CDR2 as SVGEGT. CDR3 length: 15 amino acids.

This clonotype was recorded at least ten times. The chain links TRBV7-6 to TRBJ2-5; D is unresolved. V shed 5 bases and J shed 8 bases, with 9 bases lying between them. Germline V gene data show CDR1 as SGHVS and CDR2 as FNYEAQ. The CDR3 spans 11 residues. CDR3 DNA: TGTGCCAGCAGCACCCTCGATACCCAGTACTTC. Residues: CASSTLDTQYF. The full variable domain, rest sourced from reference TRBV7-6 and TRBJ2-5, is GAGVSQSPRYKVTKRGQDVALRCDPISGHVSLYWYRQALGQGPEFLTYFNYEAQQDKSGLPNDRFSAERPEGSISTLTIQRTEQRDSAMYRCASSTLDTQYFGPGTRLLVL.

At least ten counts were recorded for this clonotype. This chain joins TRBV11-2 and TRBJ1-5; D may be TRBD1 (5 bases). Germline V gene lookup returns CDR1 SGHAT and CDR2 FQNNGV. The CDR3 is 13 amino acids. Between the trimmed V and J ends, which lost 5 bases and 7 bases, there was a span of 12 bases. The DNA for the CDR3 is TGTGCCAGCAGCGTCGAGGGGACCCAGCCCCAGCATTTT. Translating it yields CASSVEGTQPQHF.

There are a few counts of this clonotype. This sequence joins TRBV9 and TRBJ2-2; D is unclear. The germline CDR1 and CDR2 sequences are SGDLS and YYNGEE. CDR3 length equals 12 residues. V was trimmed by 3 bases and J by 8 bases, leaving 8 bases between them. The CDR3 region is CASSASDGELFF. The CDR3 DNA is TGTGCCAGCAGCGCATCGGATGGGGAGCTGTTTTTT. Together with reference TRBV9 and TRBJ2-2, the CDR3 gives the full variable domain: DSGVTQTPKHLITATGQRVTLRCSPRSGDLSVYWYQQSLDQGLQFLIQYYNGEERAKGNILERFSAQQFPDLHSELNLSSLELGDSALYFCASSASDGELFFGEGSRLTVL.

Many counts were recorded for this clonotype. The chain recombines TRBV20-1 with TRBJ1-1, with TRBD1 as a possible D gene (5 bases). Trimming took 3 bases from V and 5 from J, leaving 16 bases between them. The CDR3 extends over 14 amino acids. Germline V CDR1 and CDR2: DFQATT, SNEGSKA (reference sequence). The CDR3 sequence: CSARGPDTWTEAFF. The CDR3 DNA sequence: TGCAGTGCTAGGGGGCCGGACACTTGGACTGAAGCTTTCTTT.

This clonotype was counted ten times or more. The chain is built from TRBV12-3 or TRBV12-4 and TRBJ2-5; D is unclear. The ends were cut back, 8 bases at V and 3 bases at J, with 10 bases in the middle. The CDR3 runs to 12 residues. The CDR3 nucleotides read TGTGCCAGCGGGTGGGCCGAAGAGACCCAGTACTTC. Its translation: CASGWAEETQYF.

This clonotype was recorded at least ten times. The chain links TRBV2 to TRBJ2-1, with TRBD1 matching over 10 bases. Germline V gene lookup returns CDR1 SNHLY and CDR2 FYNNEI. With V trimmed by 6 bases and J by 4 bases, 6 bases remained unmatched. The CDR3 extends over 15 amino acids. The DNA for the CDR3 is TGTGCCAGCAGCGGGGACAGGGGCGGTTACAATGAGCAGTTCTTC. Its translation: CASSGDRGGYNEQFF.